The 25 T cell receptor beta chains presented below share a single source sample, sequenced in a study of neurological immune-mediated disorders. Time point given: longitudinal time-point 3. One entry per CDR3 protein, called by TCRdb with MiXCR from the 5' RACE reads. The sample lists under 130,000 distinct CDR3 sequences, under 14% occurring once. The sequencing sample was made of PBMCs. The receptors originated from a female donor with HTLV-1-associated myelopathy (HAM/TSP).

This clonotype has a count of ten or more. The CDR3 is CSARPLDRDREEQYF. As DNA, the CDR3 is TGCAGTGCCCGCCCCCTGGACAGGGATAGAGAAGAGCAGTACTTC. The chain links TRBV20-1 to TRBJ2-7, with 8 bases lining up with TRBD1. Germline V gene sequence: CDR1 DFQATT, CDR2 SNEGSKA (reference sequence). The CDR3 consists of 15 residues. The J segment lost 7 bases and the V segment lost 6 bases, leaving 17 bases of the junction unmatched.

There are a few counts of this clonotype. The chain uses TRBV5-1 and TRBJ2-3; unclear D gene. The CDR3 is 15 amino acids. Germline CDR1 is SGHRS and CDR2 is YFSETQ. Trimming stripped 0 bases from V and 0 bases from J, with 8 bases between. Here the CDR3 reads CASSLGTPSTDTQYF. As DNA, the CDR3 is TGCGCCAGCAGCTTGGGGACGCCTAGCACAGATACGCAGTATTTT.

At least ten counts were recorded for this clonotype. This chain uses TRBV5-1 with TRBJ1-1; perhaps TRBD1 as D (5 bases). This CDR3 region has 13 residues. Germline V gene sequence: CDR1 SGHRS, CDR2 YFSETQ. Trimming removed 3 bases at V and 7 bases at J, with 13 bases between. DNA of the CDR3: TGCGCCAGCAGCTCCCGGGGCCGGGGTGAAGCTTTCTTT. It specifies CASSSRGRGEAFF.

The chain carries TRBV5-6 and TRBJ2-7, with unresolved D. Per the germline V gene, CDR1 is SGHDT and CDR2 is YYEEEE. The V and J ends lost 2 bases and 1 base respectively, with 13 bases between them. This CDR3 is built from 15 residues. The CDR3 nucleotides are TGTGCCAGCAGCTTCGTTGCCTACAGATCCTACGAGCAGTACTTC. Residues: CASSFVAYRSYEQYF.

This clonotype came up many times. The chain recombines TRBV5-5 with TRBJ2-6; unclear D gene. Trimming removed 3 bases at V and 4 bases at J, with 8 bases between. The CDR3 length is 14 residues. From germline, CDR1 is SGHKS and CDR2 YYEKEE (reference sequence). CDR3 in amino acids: CASSSMSGANVLTF. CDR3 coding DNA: TGTGCCAGCAGCTCGATGAGCGGGGCCAACGTCCTGACTTTC.

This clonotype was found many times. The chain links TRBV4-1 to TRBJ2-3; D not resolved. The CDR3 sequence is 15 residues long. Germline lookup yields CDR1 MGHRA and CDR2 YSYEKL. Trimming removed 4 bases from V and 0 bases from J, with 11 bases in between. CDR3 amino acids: CASSPRESSTDTQYF. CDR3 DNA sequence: TGCGCCAGCAGCCCGCGAGAATCTAGCACAGATACGCAGTATTTT.

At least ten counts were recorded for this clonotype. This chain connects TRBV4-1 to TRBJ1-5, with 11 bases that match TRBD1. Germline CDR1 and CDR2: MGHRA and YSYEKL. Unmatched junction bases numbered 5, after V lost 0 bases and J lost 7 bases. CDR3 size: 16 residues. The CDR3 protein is CASSQEVGTGGQPQHF. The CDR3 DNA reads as TGCGCCAGCAGCCAAGAAGTAGGGACAGGGGGACAGCCCCAGCATTTT.

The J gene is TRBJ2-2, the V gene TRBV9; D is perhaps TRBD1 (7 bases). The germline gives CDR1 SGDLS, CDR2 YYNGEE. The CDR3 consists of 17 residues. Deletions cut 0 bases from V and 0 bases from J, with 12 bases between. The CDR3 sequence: CASSVARGAPNTGELFF. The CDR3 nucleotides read TGTGCCAGCAGCGTAGCCAGGGGGGCGCCGAACACCGGGGAGCTGTTTTTT.

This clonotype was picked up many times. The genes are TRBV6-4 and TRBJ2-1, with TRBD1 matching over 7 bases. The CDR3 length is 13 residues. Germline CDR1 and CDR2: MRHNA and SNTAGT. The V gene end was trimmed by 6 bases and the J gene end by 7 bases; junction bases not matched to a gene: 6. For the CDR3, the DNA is TGTGCCAGCAGCAGGGGGAAGGCTAATGAGCAGTTCTTC. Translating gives CASSRGKANEQFF.

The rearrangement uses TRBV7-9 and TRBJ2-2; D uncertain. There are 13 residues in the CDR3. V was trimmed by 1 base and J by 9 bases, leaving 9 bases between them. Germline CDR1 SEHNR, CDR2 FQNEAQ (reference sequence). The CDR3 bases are TGTGCCAGCAGCTTAGAAGTGGGCCGGGAGCTGTTTTTT. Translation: CASSLEVGRELFF.

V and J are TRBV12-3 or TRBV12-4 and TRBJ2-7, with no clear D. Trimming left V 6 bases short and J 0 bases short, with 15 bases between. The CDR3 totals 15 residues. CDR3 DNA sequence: TGTGCCAGCAGCCCACAGACACTAAGCTCCTACGAGCAGTACTTC. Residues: CASSPQTLSSYEQYF.

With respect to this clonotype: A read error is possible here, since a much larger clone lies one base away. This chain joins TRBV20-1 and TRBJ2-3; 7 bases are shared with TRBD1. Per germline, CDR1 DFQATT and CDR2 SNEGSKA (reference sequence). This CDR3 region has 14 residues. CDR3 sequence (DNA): TGCAGTGCTGCAACGGCTGTCGGGACAGAGACGCAGTATTTT. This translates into CSAATAVGTETQYF.

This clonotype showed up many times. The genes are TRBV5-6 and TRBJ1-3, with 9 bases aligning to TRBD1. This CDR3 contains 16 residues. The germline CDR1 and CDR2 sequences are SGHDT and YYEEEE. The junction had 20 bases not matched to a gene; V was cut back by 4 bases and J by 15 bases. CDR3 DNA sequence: TGTGCCAGCAGCCTAAACGACCGGGACAGGGAAGAGGGGGCATATTTT. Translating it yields CASSLNDRDREEGAYF.

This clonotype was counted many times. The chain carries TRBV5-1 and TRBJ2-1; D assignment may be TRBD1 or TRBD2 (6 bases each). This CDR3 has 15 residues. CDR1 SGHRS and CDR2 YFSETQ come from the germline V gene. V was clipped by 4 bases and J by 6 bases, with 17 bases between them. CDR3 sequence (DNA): TGCGCCAGCAGCCAGGACAGACCGGGGGCCAATGAGCAGTTCTTC. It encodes CASSQDRPGANEQFF.

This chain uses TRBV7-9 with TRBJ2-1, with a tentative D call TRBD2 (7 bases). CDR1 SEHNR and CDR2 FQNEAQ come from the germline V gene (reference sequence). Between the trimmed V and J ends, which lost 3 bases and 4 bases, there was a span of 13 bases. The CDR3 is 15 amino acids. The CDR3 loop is CASSFGGGPYNEQFF. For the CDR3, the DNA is TGTGCCAGCAGCTTCGGCGGGGGCCCGTACAATGAGCAGTTCTTC. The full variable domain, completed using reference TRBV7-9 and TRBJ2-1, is DTGVSQNPRHKITKRGQNVTFRCDPISEHNRLYWYRQTLGQGPEFLTYFQNEAQLEKSRLLSDRFSAERPKGSFSTLEIQRTEQGDSAMYLCASSFGGGPYNEQFFGPGTRLTVL.

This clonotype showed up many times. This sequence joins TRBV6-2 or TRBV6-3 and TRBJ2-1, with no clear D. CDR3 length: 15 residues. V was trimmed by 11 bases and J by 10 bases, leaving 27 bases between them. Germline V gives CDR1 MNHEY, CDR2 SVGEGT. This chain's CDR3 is CAGPTARPQSIEQFF. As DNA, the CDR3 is TGTGCCGGGCCGACTGCGAGGCCACAATCGATAGAGCAGTTCTTC.

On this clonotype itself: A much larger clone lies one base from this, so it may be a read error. As DNA, the CDR3 is TGCAGCGGATCCGGGAAAGGTACCTACGAGCAGTACTTC. As protein: CSGSGKGTYEQYF. V is TRBV29-1 and J is TRBJ2-7, with D perhaps matching TRBD2 (5 bases). The ends were cut back, 7 bases at V and 2 bases at J, with 15 bases in the middle. The CDR3 runs to 13 residues. CDR1 SQVTM and CDR2 ANQGSEA come from the germline V gene.

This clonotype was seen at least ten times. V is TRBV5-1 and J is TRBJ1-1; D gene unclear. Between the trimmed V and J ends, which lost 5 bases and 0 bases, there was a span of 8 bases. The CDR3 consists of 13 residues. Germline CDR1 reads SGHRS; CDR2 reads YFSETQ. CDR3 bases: TGCGCCAGCAGTGCGAGTATGAACACTGAAGCTTTCTTT. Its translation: CASSASMNTEAFF. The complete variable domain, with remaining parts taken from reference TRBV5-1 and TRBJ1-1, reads KAGVTQTPRYLIKTRGQQVTLSCSPISGHRSVSWYQQTPGQGLQFLFEYFSETQRNKGNFPGRFSGRQFSNSRSEMNVSTLELGDSALYLCASSASMNTEAFFGQGTRLTVV.

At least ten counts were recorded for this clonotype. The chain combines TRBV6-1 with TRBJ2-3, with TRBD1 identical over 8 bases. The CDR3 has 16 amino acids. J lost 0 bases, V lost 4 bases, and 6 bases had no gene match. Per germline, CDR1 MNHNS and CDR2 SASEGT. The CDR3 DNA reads TGTGCCAGCAGTGGACGGACAGGGTCGAGCACAGATACGCAGTATTTT. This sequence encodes CASSGRTGSSTDTQYF.

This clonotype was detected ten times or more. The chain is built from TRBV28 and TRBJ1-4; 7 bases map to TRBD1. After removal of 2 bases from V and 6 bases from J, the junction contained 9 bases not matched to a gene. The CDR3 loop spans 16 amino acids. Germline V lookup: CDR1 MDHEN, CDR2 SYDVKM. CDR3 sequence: CASSLPGQRNYEKLFF. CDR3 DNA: TGTGCCAGCAGTTTACCGGGACAGAGAAACTATGAAAAACTGTTTTTT.

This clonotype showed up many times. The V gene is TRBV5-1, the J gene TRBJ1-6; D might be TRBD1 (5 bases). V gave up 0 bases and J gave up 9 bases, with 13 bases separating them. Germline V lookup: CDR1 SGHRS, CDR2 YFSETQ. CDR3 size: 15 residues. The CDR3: CASSLDKTVVSPLHF. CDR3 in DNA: TGCGCCAGCAGCTTGGATAAGACAGTCGTTTCACCCCTCCACTTT.

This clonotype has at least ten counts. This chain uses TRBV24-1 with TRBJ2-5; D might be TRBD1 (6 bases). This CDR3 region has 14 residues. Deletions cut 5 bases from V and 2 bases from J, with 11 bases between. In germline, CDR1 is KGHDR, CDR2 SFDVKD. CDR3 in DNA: TGTGCCACCAGTGGCTGGGGGCCTCAAGAGACCCAGTACTTC. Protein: CATSGWGPQETQYF.

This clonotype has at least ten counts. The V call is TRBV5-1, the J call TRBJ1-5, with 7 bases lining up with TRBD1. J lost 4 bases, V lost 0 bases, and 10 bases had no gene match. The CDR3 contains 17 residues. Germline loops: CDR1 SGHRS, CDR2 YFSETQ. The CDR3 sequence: CASSLGLRTGGNQPQHF. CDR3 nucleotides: TGCGCCAGCAGCTTGGGGTTACGGACAGGAGGAAATCAGCCCCAGCATTTT.

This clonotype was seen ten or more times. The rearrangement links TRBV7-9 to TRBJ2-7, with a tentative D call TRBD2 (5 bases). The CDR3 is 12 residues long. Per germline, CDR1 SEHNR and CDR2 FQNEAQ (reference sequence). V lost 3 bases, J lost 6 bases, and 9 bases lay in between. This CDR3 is CASSFQRGEQYF. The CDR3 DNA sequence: TGTGCCAGCAGCTTTCAACGGGGCGAGCAGTACTTC.

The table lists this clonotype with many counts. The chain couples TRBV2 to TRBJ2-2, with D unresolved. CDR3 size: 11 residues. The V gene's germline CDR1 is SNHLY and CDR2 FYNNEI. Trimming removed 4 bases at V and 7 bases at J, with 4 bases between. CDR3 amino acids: CASSGDGELFF. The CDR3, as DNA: TGTGCCAGCAGTGGAGACGGGGAGCTGTTTTTT. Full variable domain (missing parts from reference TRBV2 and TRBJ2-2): EPEVTQTPSHQVTQMGQEVILRCVPISNHLYFYWYRQILGQKVEFLVSFYNNEISEKSEIFDDQFSVERPDGSNFTLKIRSTKLEDSAMYFCASSGDGELFFGEGSRLTVL.